Below, 20 T cell receptor beta chains from the same sample are listed, as sequenced in a study of cytomegalovirus exposure and HLA in healthy donors. The PCR employed 60 Vbeta primers together with 13 Jbeta primers. Generated by immunoSEQ multiplex PCR, the TCRdb table keeps only in-frame clones and is missing some. The top ten clones hold about 2.5% of a sample with more than 75,000 clones, 75% to 90% of them seen once. Sequenced material: PBMCs. The origin of the receptors is a young man in good health and CMV-seronegative.

The chain recombines TRBV11-3 with TRBJ2-3, with D possibly being TRBD2 (5 bases). V was clipped by 5 bases and J by 3 bases, with 21 bases between them. The length of the CDR3 is 17 residues. CDR1 and CDR2 (germline): SGHNT, YENEEA. Here the CDR3 DNA reads TGTGCCAGCAGCATGGGCGGGCTGCGCCGGGGAACAGATACGCAGTATTTT. It is translated as CASSMGGLRRGTDTQYF.

This chain joins TRBV6-1 and TRBJ2-7; 9 bases are shared with TRBD1. The V segment lost 9 bases and the J segment 0 bases; nucleotides outside the gene matches: 9. This CDR3 is 15 amino acids long. Germline V gene lookup returns CDR1 MNHNS and CDR2 SASEGT. The DNA of the CDR3 is TGTGCCAGTGAGAAGGGACAGGGATTCTCCTACGAGCAGTACTTC. Translation gives CASEKGQGFSYEQYF.

This rearrangement joins TRBV19 to TRBJ2-7, with 15 bases identical to TRBD2. The V and J ends lost 4 bases and 4 bases, in that order; junction bases with no gene match: 2. This CDR3 comprises 15 residues. Germline V gene lookup returns CDR1 LNHDA and CDR2 SQIVND (reference sequence). The CDR3 sequence: CASSRGLAGGYEQYF. DNA for the CDR3: TGTGCCAGTAGTAGAGGACTAGCGGGAGGGTACGAGCAGTACTTC.

V and J are TRBV11-2 and TRBJ1-4, with 7 bases aligning to TRBD1. Germline-derived CDR1 and CDR2 are SGHAT and FQNNGV. J gave up 3 bases and V 6 bases, and 4 bases lay outside the gene matches. The CDR3 has 14 amino acids. The CDR3 DNA is TGTGCCAGCAGGAGGGACAGCGCTAATGAAAAACTGTTTTTT. It codes for CASRRDSANEKLFF.

The chain links TRBV11-2 to TRBJ2-5; 7 nucleotides agree with TRBD1. The germline gives CDR1 SGHAT, CDR2 FQNNGV. With 6 bases clipped from V and 11 bases from J, the junction kept 15 bases outside the gene matches. CDR3 length: 14 amino acids. CDR3 sequence: CASSRQGPSGEQYF. The CDR3 nucleotides are TGTGCCAGCAGTAGACAGGGTCCTTCCGGGGAGCAGTACTTC.

The rearrangement links TRBV9 to TRBJ2-1; 11 bases are a match to TRBD2. V lost 3 bases, J lost 6 bases, and 14 bases stayed unmatched. This CDR3 comprises 18 residues. In germline, CDR1 is SGDLS, CDR2 YYNGEE. This chain's CDR3 is CASSEPTGTSGLGNEQFF. The CDR3 DNA sequence: TGTGCCAGCAGCGAACCGACCGGGACTAGCGGCCTCGGCAATGAGCAGTTCTTC.

The rearrangement links TRBV5-5 to TRBJ1-1, with D perhaps matching TRBD1 (6 bases). This CDR3 contains 14 residues. Per germline, CDR1 SGHKS and CDR2 YYEKEE (reference sequence). V lost 4 bases and J lost 7, with 17 bases in between. CDR3 loop: CASSPEGVRVEAFF. CDR3 DNA sequence: TGTGCCAGCAGCCCCGAGGGGGTAAGGGTTGAAGCTTTCTTT. The full variable domain, with the rest looked up from reference TRBV5-5 and TRBJ1-1, is DAGVTQSPTHLIKTRGQQVTLRCSPISGHKSVSWYQQVLGQGPQFIFQYYEKEERGRGNFPDRFSARQFPNYSSELNVNALLLGDSALYLCASSPEGVRVEAFFGQGTRLTVV.

The chain employs TRBV27 and TRBJ2-1, with TRBD2 as a possible D gene (5 bases). Trimming took 1 base from V and 1 from J, leaving 17 bases between them. From germline, CDR1 is MNHEY and CDR2 SMNVEV (reference sequence). CDR3 length equals 18 residues. In nucleotides, the CDR3 is TGTGCCAGCAGTTTATGGTCGGTCGGGGTTAGGTCCTACAATGAGCAGTTCTTC. Encoded protein: CASSLWSVGVRSYNEQFF.

This chain links TRBV29-1 with TRBJ1-2, with 8 bases lining up with TRBD1. This CDR3 spans 13 amino acids. Germline lookup yields CDR1 SQVTM and CDR2 ANQGSEA. Trimming removed 7 bases from V and 4 bases from J; junction bases left unmatched: 8. CDR3 residues: CSARTGSLYGYTF. The CDR3 DNA reads as TGCAGCGCCCGGACAGGGTCCCTCTATGGCTACACCTTC.

As regards this clone: The junction and the germline gene differ at one end; a read error may be behind it. The V and J genes are TRBV7-9 and TRBJ2-1; tentative D call: TRBD1 (5 bases). The CDR3 runs to 16 residues. CDR1 is SEHNR and CDR2 is FQNEAQ in the germline V gene (reference sequence). CDR3 sequence reads: CSSSPGLGPRANEQFF. In DNA form, the CDR3 reads TGTTCCAGCAGCCCAGGGTTGGGGCCCAGAGCTAATGAGCAGTTCTTC.

This clone was counted between two and nine times. This chain links TRBV28 with TRBJ1-6; a weak D match, TRBD1 (6 bases). Trimming took 6 bases from V and 5 from J, leaving 20 bases between them. The CDR3 length is 17 residues. CDR1 is MDHEN, CDR2 SYDVKM, per germline. Here the CDR3 reads CASRQGGVPGDNSPLHF. CDR3 bases: TGTGCCAGCAGACAGGGAGGGGTTCCCGGGGATAATTCACCCCTCCACTTT.

The CDR3 DNA sequence: TGCGCCAGCAGCCAGACCCAAGGGACAGGGGGACGAGCGGGGAGAGAGCTGTTTTTT. Encoded protein: CASSQTQGTGGRAGRELFF. V usage is TRBV4-3 and J usage is TRBJ2-2; 11 nucleotides align to TRBD1. Trimming at V came to 3 bases and at J to 11 bases, leaving 20 bases not matched to a gene. Germline-derived CDR1 and CDR2 are LGHNA and YSLEER. The CDR3 loop spans 19 amino acids.

Details on this clone: Distinct nucleotide sequences in the sample also encode this CDR3. V and J are TRBV7-9 and TRBJ2-1; the D gene is possibly TRBD1 (5 bases). V shed 1 base and J shed 4 bases, with 11 bases lying between them. Germline V gene data show CDR1 as SEHNR and CDR2 as FQNEAQ (reference sequence). This CDR3 is 15 amino acids long. The CDR3 sequence is CASSLEGNIYNEQFF. CDR3 in DNA: TGTGCCAGCAGCTTAGAGGGGAACATTTACAATGAGCAGTTCTTC. Full variable domain (remainder filled in from reference TRBV7-9 and TRBJ2-1): DTGVSQNPRHKITKRGQNVTFRCDPISEHNRLYWYRQTLGQGPEFLTYFQNEAQLEKSRLLSDRFSAERPKGSFSTLEIQRTEQGDSAMYLCASSLEGNIYNEQFFGPGTRLTVL.

V gene TRBV28 combines with J gene TRBJ2-7, with 8 bases identical to TRBD2. Germline CDR1 and CDR2: MDHEN and SYDVKM. CDR3 size: 15 residues. J gave up 5 bases and V 1 base, and 7 bases lay outside the gene matches. CDR3 region: CASSLSGLAADEQYF. The DNA for the CDR3 is TGTGCCAGCAGTTTATCCGGACTAGCTGCGGACGAGCAGTACTTC.

The chain is built from TRBV19 and TRBJ2-3; 8 nucleotides match TRBD1. V lost 9 bases to trimming and J lost 1 base; unmatched junction nucleotides: 6. This CDR3 has 14 residues. The V gene's germline CDR1 is LNHDA and CDR2 SQIVND (reference sequence). The CDR3 loop reads CASSGTGGTDTQYF. Written as DNA, the CDR3 is TGTGCCAGCTCTGGGACAGGCGGCACAGATACGCAGTATTTT.

The V gene is TRBV7-3, the J gene TRBJ1-1, with TRBD1 identical over 7 bases. Germline V gene lookup returns CDR1 SGHTA and CDR2 FQGTGA. This CDR3 comprises 17 residues. The V gene end was trimmed by 4 bases and the J gene end by 4 bases; junction bases not matched to a gene: 15. This CDR3 is CASSSTGTALSGTEAFF. CDR3 DNA: TGTGCCAGCAGCTCCACCGGGACAGCGCTGTCTGGCACTGAAGCTTTCTTT.

This chain links TRBV7-9 with TRBJ1-4; 9 bases match TRBD1. Germline CDR1 SEHNR, CDR2 FQNEAQ (reference sequence). The CDR3 contains 14 residues. V dropped 4 bases and J dropped 8; count of bases not matched to a gene: 5. The CDR3 sequence: CASSSGTGSEKLFF. CDR3 bases: TGTGCCAGCAGCTCGGGGACAGGGAGCGAAAAACTGTTTTTT.

The V gene is TRBV5-1, the J gene TRBJ2-1, with a weak D call TRBD1 (6 bases). V was trimmed by 4 bases and J by 3 bases, leaving 11 bases between them. The CDR3 runs 14 residues. CDR1 and CDR2 from the germline V gene are SGHRS and YFSETQ. DNA of the CDR3: TGCGCCAGCAGCCCTACAGGGTTCTACAATGAGCAGTTCTTC. Encoded protein: CASSPTGFYNEQFF. Full variable domain (rest looked up from reference TRBV5-1 and TRBJ2-1): KAGVTQTPRYLIKTRGQQVTLSCSPISGHRSVSWYQQTPGQGLQFLFEYFSETQRNKGNFPGRFSGRQFSNSRSEMNVSTLELGDSALYLCASSPTGFYNEQFFGPGTRLTVL.

The chain recombines TRBV7-6 with TRBJ2-7, with 14 bases identical to TRBD2. Germline values: CDR1 SGHVS, CDR2 FNYEAQ. V was pared by 5 bases and J by 2 bases, with 17 bases of the junction left unmatched. The CDR3 is made up of 20 amino acids. This chain's CDR3 is CASSPRATSGRAEVPYEQYF. In DNA, the CDR3 is TGTGCCAGCAGCCCACGAGCGACTAGCGGGAGGGCCGAAGTCCCCTACGAGCAGTACTTC.

This sequence joins TRBV5-8 and TRBJ2-5; tentative D call: TRBD1 (7 bases). The germline V gene encodes CDR1 SGHTS and CDR2 YDEGEE. This CDR3 has 17 amino acids. The V end was cut by 4 bases, the J end by 7 bases, with 26 bases between. CDR3 region: CASSRGASAGGITTQYF. The CDR3 DNA follows: TGTGCCAGCAGCCGGGGAGCCTCTGCAGGGGGGATTACGACCCAGTACTTC.